This record concerns one T cell receptor beta chain sequence. The record originates from a study of shared clonotypes between healthy human individuals. The repertoire was sequenced with immunoSEQ multiplex PCR; TCRdb's copy has only in-frame clones and lacks some. The sample shows hundreds of thousands of clones, around 72% of them seen only once. The sequence was obtained from a woman aged 25-40 years in good health. Input material: memory CD4+ T cells sorted from blood. As to subset: CD45RA-negative fraction.

The CDR3: CASIDRLGQATGELFF. The CDR3 nucleotides are TGCGCCAGCATCGATCGGTTGGGACAGGCGACCGGGGAGCTGTTTTTT. The chain couples TRBV10-2 to TRBJ2-2; 8 nucleotides match TRBD1. CDR1 is WSHSY and CDR2 is SAAADI in the germline V gene. This CDR3 comprises 16 residues. V trimming: 7 bases; J trimming: 5 bases; junction bases outside the gene matches: 12.